This T cell receptor beta chain was documented in a study of Graves' ophthalmopathy and Graves' hyperthyroidism (dated by TCRdb to the late 2010s). About the study as a whole: Stable hyperthyroidism was defined as no progression to ophthalmopathy within 18 months of follow-up. An independent validation cohort comprised some 18 hyperthyroidism patients and about 16 patients who later progressed from hyperthyroidism to ophthalmopathy. After sampling, hyperthyroidism patients received methimazole starting at 30 mg daily, and ophthalmopathy patients received high-dose intravenous methylprednisolone. A discovery set of 95 to 100 patients (43 ophthalmopathy, 55 to 60 stable hyperthyroidism) was enrolled to explore V-J signatures distinguishing ophthalmopathy from hyperthyroidism. In total, 120 to 150 blood samples were TCR-sequenced: approximately 42 ophthalmopathy, over 70 hyperthyroidism and roughly 17 hyperthyroidism-to-ophthalmopathy patients. To tell Graves' ophthalmopathy apart from Graves' hyperthyroidism, and to predict which patients would progress to ophthalmopathy, the study relied on TCR beta repertoire signatures. In more than five hyperthyroidism patients, T-cell repertoires of thyroid tissue and blood were compared.

The paper's findings and limits, for the study overall: Most expanded thyroid clonotypes with a frequency above 0.001 also appeared in blood, which suggests that blood repertoires may reflect the immune response in the thyroid. No statistical method was used to predetermine the sample size, and group allocation was not hidden from the investigators. In cross-validation, the 13-signature model distinguished ophthalmopathy from stable hyperthyroidism with 87.88% sensitivity and 81% to 82% specificity, while in the test set the corresponding values were about 80% and 75%. In validation, the model predicted ophthalmopathy progression with nearly 71% sensitivity and around 72% specificity; some 13 predicted patients were CT-confirmed with GO in a median of approximately six months.

At least ten counts were recorded for this clonotype. No cognate antigen has been identified for it. Nothing much larger sits one base from this clone, and base qualities are not available. TCR beta CDR3 regions were amplified from RNA transcripts for repertoire sequencing. The first round was an RT-PCR using HTBI primers with the Qiagen OneStep RT-PCR kit, and this first round was followed by a second-round multiplex PCR, then size selection and purification. Libraries were sequenced paired-end with 100 bp reads on an Illumina HiSeq2000. As for how the authors treated the data: SOAPnuke was used to process the reads, throwing out any read that had adapters, had uncalled bases, had a mean Phred below 15, or lacked an exact constant-primer or identifier match. High-quality paired reads were merged with COPE v1.2.5. Each unique nucleotide sequence was defined as a clonotype, and clonotypes were aligned to IMGT TRB V, D and J references with MiTCR v1.1. Analysis was restricted to V-J combinations with a frequency above 0.0001, which covered over 98% of repertoires. For each V-J combination, a TCR clonal expansion and chaos score was defined as the ratio of F50 clonal expansion to chaos observed in the TCRdist matrix. Welch's t-statistics and random forest were used to reduce the features to 13 V-J combinations, which were then used as input to a naive Bayes classifier. Thyroid-blood repertoire similarity was quantified with the Morisita-Horn index. Starting from the raw public reads, TCRdb applied fastp trimming at Q25, assembled clones with MiXCR and retained in-frame beta chains. Rows matching on CDR3 protein sequence are summarized as one entry with the most common DNA and genes. The V and J calls reflect TCRdb's pipeline rather than the authors' work. The sample table lists about 1.1 million distinct CDR3 sequences, 35% to 40% of them with a count of one. Around 10% of the sample is held by the ten biggest clonotypes.

Hyperthyroidism patients were newly diagnosed, were aged 18 to 65 years, and had a disease duration under 2 months. Patients with other autoimmune diseases, uncontrolled infections, pregnancy or lactation were excluded. Diagnosis was based on clinical symptoms, serum thyroxine, TRAb, thyroid ultrasound and orbital computed tomography. Total RNA was extracted using Trizol reagent, and RNA quality was checked on an Agilent 2100 Bioanalyzer. CDR3 length: 19 amino acids, cysteine to phenylalanine. Just CDR3 DNA is preserved here, 57 bases in frame from base 1. The junction shows trimming of 4 bases on V and 3 bases on J, plus 29 bases between the germline ends. The germline V gene sets CDR1 to SGHRS and CDR2 to YFSETQ.

The rearranged chain carries TRBV5-1 and TRBJ2-7, and perhaps TRBD1 as D gene, on 5 matching bases. This clonotype originated in an adult man with Graves' hyperthyroidism. The source material was peripheral blood or thyroid tissue (not recorded which). CDR3 reads: CASSRFGSKGSRPFYEQYF. DNA sequence: TGCGCCAGCAGCCGGTTTGGGTCCAAGGGGTCGAGGCCTTTCTACGAGCAGTACTTC.